This is a list of T cell receptor beta chains from one sample in a study of blood T cells in healthy people across ages. Using its own MiXCR run on the 5' RACE reads, TCRdb lists one record per CDR3 protein. The sample includes about 780,000 distinct CDR3 sequences, about 46% of them seen just once. The specimen sequenced was blood. Source of these receptors: a man aged 80 or over in good health. Both conserved end residues are part of each CDR3. A D gene is named only where the DNA matches it firmly. The size entry is marked missing in some rows and otherwise reads once, few, many or a size class.

j_call clone_size v_call d_call cdr3_aa cdr3_nt
TRBJ2-1 NA TRBV6-1 NA CASSELVGAVSYNEQFF TGTGCCAGCAGTGAGTTAGTAGGAGCGGTCTCCTACAATGAGCAGTTCTTC
TRBJ2-1 once TRBV3-1 TRBD2 CASSQGLANQQFF TGTGCCAGCAGCCAAGGACTAGCGAACCAGCAGTTCTTC
TRBJ2-7 few TRBV20-1 TRBD2 CSARTSGRGTSYEQYF TGCAGTGCTAGAACTAGCGGGAGGGGTACGTCCTACGAGCAGTACTTC
TRBJ2-3 NA TRBV20-1 TRBD2 CSAVAGGPDTQYF TGCAGTGCTGTTGCGGGAGGTCCAGATACGCAGTATTTT
TRBJ2-7 NA TRBV6-6 NA CASSLDSLQYF TGTGCCAGCAGTTTGGACTCTTTGCAGTACTTC
TRBJ2-5 few TRBV7-2 TRBD2 CASSWGLAGGPGQETQYF TGTGCCAGCAGCTGGGGACTAGCGGGAGGCCCGGGCCAAGAGACCCAGTACTTC
TRBJ2-7 once TRBV18 TRBD2 CASSPGTSGSIDEQYF TGTGCCAGCTCACCAGGGACTAGCGGGAGTATCGACGAGCAGTACTTC
TRBJ1-2 NA TRBV7-9 TRBD1 CASSIGQANYYGYTF TGTGCCAGCAGCATCGGACAGGCGAACTACTATGGCTACACCTTC
TRBJ2-1 few TRBV20-1 TRBD2 CSAIHLAGTYHNEQFF TGCAGTGCTATTCACTTAGCGGGAACATACCACAATGAGCAGTTCTTC
TRBJ2-3 NA TRBV7-9 TRBD2 CASSWLAGGATRTDTQYF TGTGCCAGCAGCTGGCTGGCGGGGGGCGCCACTCGCACAGATACGCAGTATTTT
TRBJ2-1 NA TRBV15 NA CATSRARANEQFF TGTGCCACCAGCAGAGCTCGCGCCAATGAGCAGTTCTTC
TRBJ1-1 NA TRBV14 NA CASSQVGGALDTEAFF TGTGCCAGCAGCCAAGTTGGGGGCGCCCTGGACACTGAAGCTTTCTTT
TRBJ1-6 NA TRBV14 NA CASSLGRGENSPLHF TGTGCCAGCAGCCTTGGGAGAGGAGAAAATTCACCCCTCCACTTT
TRBJ2-5 NA TRBV12-5 TRBD2 CASGTPGTSFETQHF TGTGCTAGTGGAACCCCCGGGACTAGCTTTGAGACCCAGCACTTC
TRBJ2-7 NA TRBV7-2 NA CASSSDFFLYEQYF TGTGCCAGCAGCTCTGACTTTTTCCTCTACGAGCAGTACTTC
TRBJ1-4 NA TRBV29-1 TRBD1 CSVAGTGVEKLFF TGCAGCGTAGCCGGGACAGGGGTTGAAAAACTGTTTTTT
TRBJ2-7 NA TRBV6-5 NA CASSYSSGFHEQYF TGTGCCAGCAGTTACTCATCAGGATTCCACGAGCAGTACTTC
TRBJ2-1 few TRBV3-1 NA CASSQDQGHHNEQFF TGTGCCAGCAGCCAAGATCAGGGACACCACAATGAGCAGTTCTTC
TRBJ1-2 many TRBV4-3 NA CASSQERGNYGYTF TGCGCCAGCAGCCAAGAACGGGGTAACTATGGCTACACCTTC